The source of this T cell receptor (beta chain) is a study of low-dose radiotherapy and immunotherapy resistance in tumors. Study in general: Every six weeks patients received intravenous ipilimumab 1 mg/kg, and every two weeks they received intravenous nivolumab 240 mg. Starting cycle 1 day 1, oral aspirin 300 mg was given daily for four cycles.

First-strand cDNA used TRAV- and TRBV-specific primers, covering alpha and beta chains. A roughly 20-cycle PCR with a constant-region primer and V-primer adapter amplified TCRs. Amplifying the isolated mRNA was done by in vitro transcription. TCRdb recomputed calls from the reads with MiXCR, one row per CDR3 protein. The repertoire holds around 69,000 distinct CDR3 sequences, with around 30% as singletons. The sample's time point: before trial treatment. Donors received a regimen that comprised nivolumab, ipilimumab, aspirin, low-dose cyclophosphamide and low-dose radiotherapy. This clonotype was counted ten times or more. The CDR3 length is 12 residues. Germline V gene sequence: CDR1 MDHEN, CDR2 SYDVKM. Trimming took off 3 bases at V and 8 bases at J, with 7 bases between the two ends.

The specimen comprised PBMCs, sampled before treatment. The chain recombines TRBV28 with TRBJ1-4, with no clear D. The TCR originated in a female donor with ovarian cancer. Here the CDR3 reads CASSFSREKLFF. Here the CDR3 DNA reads TGTGCCAGCAGTTTTAGTCGGGAAAAACTGTTTTTT.